The subject of this entry is one T cell receptor (beta chain). Antigen unknown. 13 Jbeta primers and 60 Vbeta primers were used for the PCR. Produced via immunoSEQ multiplex PCR; TCRdb's table is partial and in-frame only. The specimen's table records about 200,000 clones. This sample was included in a study of cytomegalovirus exposure and HLA in healthy donors. The donors comprised healthy bone marrow donors. General study points: Cytomegalovirus status, reportedly, was diagnosed with high specificity and sensitivity by the classifier.

The receptor was isolated from a woman aged 25 to 39 in good health and CMV-seropositive. The sequencing sample was made of PBMCs.

CDR3 coding DNA: TGTGCCAGCAGCTATCAGGGGCCCTATGGCTACACCTTC. This translates into CASSYQGPYGYTF. The chain employs TRBV7-9 and TRBJ1-2, with D tentatively TRBD1 (6 bases). CDR1 SEHNR and CDR2 FQNEAQ come from the germline V gene (reference sequence). The CDR3 length is 13 residues. The germline V and J ends were trimmed by 4 bases and 4 bases, with 10 bases remaining between them. The full variable domain, with the rest looked up from reference TRBV7-9 and TRBJ1-2, is DTGVSQNPRHKITKRGQNVTFRCDPISEHNRLYWYRQTLGQGPEFLTYFQNEAQLEKSRLLSDRFSAERPKGSFSTLEIQRTEQGDSAMYLCASSYQGPYGYTFGSGTRLTVV.